Below are 12 T cell receptor beta chains sequenced from a single sample in a study of T cells in women clearing cervical HPV infection. Libraries were prepared by immunoSEQ multiplex PCR; TCRdb keeps only in-frame clonotypes and omits some of them. This table lists fewer than 30,000 clones. The sequencing sample was made of blood buffy coat. The receptor set was obtained from a woman between 18 and 70 years old with a cervical HPV16 infection that either progressed to CIN3+ or cleared (not recorded which).

About this clone: Coverage ceases 3 residues before the CDR3 finishes, and the germline J gene fills in the end. The rearrangement uses TRBV7-2 and TRBJ2-5, with D possibly being TRBD1 (6 bases). Between the trimmed V and J ends, which lost 3 bases and 2 bases, there was a span of 10 bases. Germline V lookup: CDR1 SGHTA, CDR2 FQGNSA. The CDR3 runs to 14 residues. The CDR3 DNA, read in part, is TGTGCCAGCAGCTTGAACAGGGCGCAAGAGACC. Translating gives CASSLNRAQET. The CDR3, in full, reads CASSLNRAQETQYF.

A remark on this clone: The CDR3 goes on 3 residues after the read ends, and that part is filled in from the germline J gene. Other DNA sequences in the same sample also yield this CDR3. This chain connects TRBV6-1 to TRBJ1-5; maybe TRBD1 (5 bases). Germline CDR1 and CDR2: MNHNS and SASEGT. Trimming shortened V by 3 bases and J by 0 bases, and 6 bases separated the two germline ends. CDR3 size: 14 residues. The CDR3 sequence: CASSDRDSNQPQHF. CDR3 DNA (partial): TGTGCCAGCAGTGACAGGGATAGCAATCAGCCC.

As for this clone: The read halts 3 residues ahead of the CDR3 end, with the missing end drawn from the germline J gene. The genes are TRBV19 and TRBJ1-4; no firm D call. The V end lost 5 bases, the J end lost 0 bases, and 4 bases lay between the germline ends. Germline values: CDR1 LNHDA, CDR2 SQIVND (reference sequence). The CDR3 consists of 13 residues. The CDR3 loop is CASSRATNEKLFF. The CDR3 bases that were read are TGTGCCAGTAGTCGTGCAACTAATGAAAAA.

As for this clone: The CDR3 end falls 3 residues outside the read, so it is completed with the germline J gene. V usage is TRBV28 and J usage is TRBJ2-2; D is unclear. Germline CDR1 MDHEN, CDR2 SYDVKM. The CDR3 covers 15 residues. The DNA read from the CDR3 is TGTGCCAGCAGTTACGCTTCGGGTACCGTTGAAAAG. Protein product: CASSYASGTVEK. The complete CDR3 sequence is CASSYASGTVEKLFF.

Comment on this clone: With the read ending 3 residues before the CDR3 end, the germline J gene is used to fill in that end. V usage is TRBV5-6 and J usage is TRBJ1-2; 7 nucleotides line up with TRBD1. CDR3 length equals 12 residues. CDR1 and CDR2 from the germline V gene are SGHDT and YYEEEE. CDR3 sequence: CASSRWDSDYTF. CDR3 bases read: TGTGCCAGCAGCAGGTGGGACAGCGAC.

Notes on this clone: The sequenced fragment ends 3 residues before the CDR3 boundary, so the rest is inferred from the germline J gene. The J gene is TRBJ1-5, the V gene TRBV20-1; 8 nucleotides agree with TRBD1. Germline-derived CDR1 and CDR2 are DFQATT and SNEGSKA (reference sequence). There are 19 residues in the CDR3. Losses at the gene ends were 5 bases for V and 2 bases for J; bases not matched to a gene: 20. The CDR3 sequence: CSARRQGKDRVGGNQPQHF. Incomplete CDR3 DNA: TGCAGTGCTCGTAGACAGGGGAAGGATCGAGTGGGCGGCAATCAGCCC.

The CDR3 here is CASSLGTANTGELFF. The sequenced part of the CDR3 DNA is TGTGCCAGCAGCTTAGGGACAGCGAACACCGGGGAG. This chain uses TRBV7-3 with TRBJ2-2; 7 bases align to TRBD1. The CDR3 is cut off 3 residues early in the read; its end comes from the germline J gene. CDR3 size: 15 residues. With V trimmed by 2 bases and J by 0 bases, 0 bases remained unmatched. Germline assignment: CDR1 SGHTA and CDR2 FQGTGA.

Comment on this clone: The CDR3 end falls 3 residues outside the read, so it is completed with the germline J gene. The chain uses TRBV6-1 and TRBJ2-5, with 8 positions matching TRBD2. This CDR3 region has 16 residues. V shed 4 bases and J 2 bases; nucleotides not matched to a gene: 9. Germline V gene lookup returns CDR1 MNHNS and CDR2 SASEGT. Partial CDR3 DNA: TGTGCCAGCAGTGCGCAATATAGCGGGACACAAGAGACC. Encoded protein: CASSAQYSGTQET. The whole CDR3 protein reads CASSAQYSGTQETQYF.

For this clone: The read is 3 residues too short to cover the CDR3 end, so that end is filled in from the germline J gene. This rearrangement joins TRBV19 to TRBJ1-2; possibly TRBD1 for D (6 bases). Trimming left V 5 bases short and J 0 bases short, with 22 bases between. The CDR3 spans 18 residues. Germline-derived CDR1 and CDR2 are LNHDA and SQIVND (reference sequence). The sequenced CDR3 bases are TGTGCCAGTAGTCCTTCAGGGACACTCTCTACCACTAACTATGGC. Translated: CASSPSGTLSTTNYG. The CDR3 in its entirety is CASSPSGTLSTTNYGYTF.

Notes on this clone: The read is 3 residues too short to cover the CDR3 end, so that end is filled in from the germline J gene. The chain links TRBV12-5 to TRBJ2-1; unclear D gene. The germline V gene encodes CDR1 LGHNT and CDR2 FRNRAP. The V gene lost 6 bases and the J gene lost 5 bases, with 8 bases spanning the gap. The CDR3 has 12 amino acids. Partial CDR3 DNA: TGTGCTAGTGGCCAAAAGGACAATGAG. Translating it yields CASGQKDNE. The entire CDR3 reads CASGQKDNEQFF.

As concerns this clone: Read coverage stops 3 residues before the CDR3 terminus; the germline J gene supplies the remainder. This rearrangement joins TRBV20-1 to TRBJ2-3; a weak D match, TRBD2 (6 bases). The CDR3 is 15 residues long. The germline CDR1 and CDR2 sequences are DFQATT and SNEGSKA (reference sequence). The V end lost 0 bases, the J end lost 1 base, and 11 bases lay between the germline ends. The CDR3 here is CSARDLASGTDTQYF. CDR3 bases read: TGCAGTGCTAGAGATCTGGCTAGCGGCACAGATACG.

For this clone: The read terminates 3 residues before the CDR3 end, so the remaining end is supplied by the germline J gene. The chain carries TRBV11-2 and TRBJ1-6, with D perhaps matching TRBD1 (5 bases). This CDR3 spans 14 amino acids. Germline loops: CDR1 SGHAT, CDR2 FQNNGV. The CDR3 bases that were read are TGTGCCAGCAGCATGGCAGGGCGAAATTTGCCC. Amino acids: CASSMAGRNLP. The full CDR3 is CASSMAGRNLPLHF.